The 9 T cell receptor beta chains listed next were all sequenced from one sample in a study of T cells expressing NK-cell markers (dated by TCRdb to 2020 to 2021). Receptor libraries were prepared by 5' RACE. Instrument on record: Illumina HiSeq 2000. TCRdb reprocessed the reads, so every CDR3 protein sequence counts as one entry and DNA is not shown. The table held for this sample gives approximately 440,000 distinct CDR3 sequences. Over 1.3% of the sample is taken by the ten largest. The sample comprised blood T cells: a sorted CD56 or NKG2C T cell subset, CD4+ or CD8+ T cells, or bulk PBMC T cells (not recorded which). These receptor sequences come from a woman in her forties or fifties in good health. Donor details come from another sample of the same person, matched by shared clones.

The chain is built from TRBV12-3 or TRBV12-4 and TRBJ1-3. The CDR3 has 14 residues. The CDR3 here is CASSLAPSGNTIYF.

This chain connects TRBV6-1 to TRBJ2-1; TCRdb outputs TRBD1, but without DNA this stays unchecked. The V gene's germline CDR1 is MNHNS and CDR2 SASEGT. The CDR3 spans 16 residues. The CDR3 here is CASSELGTSSYNEQFF.

The chain links TRBV5-1 to TRBJ2-3. Germline assignment: CDR1 SGHRS and CDR2 YFSETQ. The CDR3 spans 15 residues. The chain's CDR3 is CASSPGVFPTDTQYF. Full variable domain (outside the CDR3, taken from reference TRBV5-1 and TRBJ2-3): KAGVTQTPRYLIKTRGQQVTLSCSPISGHRSVSWYQQTPGQGLQFLFEYFSETQRNKGNFPGRFSGRQFSNSRSEMNVSTLELGDSALYLCASSPGVFPTDTQYFGPGTRLTVL.

The rearrangement uses TRBV20-1 and TRBJ2-1; TCRdb proposes TRBD1, but this gene call is untestable without DNA. The CDR3 spans 15 residues. Per germline, CDR1 DFQATT and CDR2 SNEGSKA (reference sequence). The CDR3 protein is CSARDPRTGFNEQFF.

The CDR3 region is CASSLDSLNTEAFF. The chain employs TRBV5-1 and TRBJ1-1. CDR1 is SGHRS, CDR2 YFSETQ, per germline. CDR3 length: 14 amino acids.

The chain recombines TRBV6-5 with TRBJ1-5; TCRdb's D gene call, TRBD1, goes unchecked for lack of DNA. Germline lookup yields CDR1 MNHEY and CDR2 SVGAGI. This CDR3 has 13 amino acids. The chain's CDR3 is CASSLHSGGFQHF.

V is TRBV29-1 and J is TRBJ1-5. Germline loops: CDR1 SQVTM, CDR2 ANQGSEA. The CDR3 extends over 13 amino acids. CDR3 region: CSVEDGGNQPQHF. The full variable domain, in which reference TRBV29-1 and TRBJ1-5 provide the parts outside the CDR3, is SAVISQKPSRDICQRGTSLTIQCQVDSQVTMMFWYRQQPGQSLTLIATANQGSEATYESGFVIDKFPISRPNLTFSTLTVSNMSPEDSSIYLCSVEDGGNQPQHFGDGTRLSIL.

This chain connects TRBV14 to TRBJ1-2; TCRdb indicates TRBD1, and absent DNA this call remains unverified. The CDR3 is 14 amino acids. The germline V gene encodes CDR1 SGHDN and CDR2 FVKESK. The CDR3 here is CASSQDLQGDGYTF.

CDR3 in amino acids: CASTVTGGRLQPQHF. This chain connects TRBV12-3 or TRBV12-4 to TRBJ1-5; the D call of TRBD1 rests on TCRdb alone, since no DNA is present to check it. This CDR3 has 15 residues.